These 4 T cell receptor beta chains came from one sample sequenced in a study of technical replicates of blood from several donors. The repertoire was sequenced with immunoSEQ multiplex PCR; TCRdb's copy has only in-frame clones and lacks some. The table includes approximately 79,000 clones, approximately 96% detected once. Sequencing was done on a sample of T cells isolated from PBMCs. These receptors came from a human donor in good health.

The genes are TRBV5-6 and TRBJ1-2; D is uncertain. The germline V gene has CDR1 SGHDT and CDR2 YYEEEE. V lost 0 bases, J lost 4 bases, and 16 bases lay in between. CDR3 size: 16 residues. CDR3: CASSLGVLVQVYGYTF. The DNA for the CDR3 is TGTGCCAGCAGCTTGGGAGTTCTGGTGCAGGTCTATGGCTACACCTTC.

This clone was detected only once. The CDR3 nucleotides read TGTGCCAGCAGGCGGACTAGCGGAAACAATGAGCAGTTCTTC. Protein: CASRRTSGNNEQFF. The rearrangement links TRBV6-5 to TRBJ2-1; TRBD2 agrees at 10 bases. The length of the CDR3 is 14 residues. With 6 bases clipped from V and 5 bases from J, the junction kept 4 bases outside the gene matches. The V gene's germline CDR1 is MNHEY and CDR2 SVGAGI.

J is TRBJ2-6 and V is TRBV5-4; no clear D. Germline V gene sequence: CDR1 SGHNT, CDR2 YYREEE (reference sequence). V lost 4 bases to trimming and J lost 1 base, with 9 bases between them. The CDR3 extends over 15 amino acids. DNA for the CDR3: TGTGCCAGCAGCCGACAAGGATCTGGGGCCAACGTCCTGACTTTC. Its protein is CASSRQGSGANVLTF. Combining the CDR3 with reference TRBV5-4 and TRBJ2-6 gives the whole variable domain ETGVTQSPTHLIKTRGQQVTLRCSSQSGHNTVSWYQQALGQGPQFIFQYYREEENGRGNFPPRFSGLQFPNYSSELNVNALELDDSALYLCASSRQGSGANVLTFGAGSRLTVL.

J is TRBJ1-1 and V is TRBV25-1; D ambiguous. The V gene lost 4 bases and the J gene lost 2 bases, with 8 bases spanning the gap. The CDR3 extends over 13 amino acids. Germline lookup yields CDR1 MGHDK and CDR2 SYGVNS. The CDR3 nucleotides are TGTGCCAGCAGTGTCGCACTTAACACTGAAGCTTTCTTT. It encodes CASSVALNTEAFF. The full variable domain, completed using reference TRBV25-1 and TRBJ1-1, is EADIYQTPRYLVIGTGKKITLECSQTMGHDKMYWYQQDPGMELHLIHYSYGVNSTEKGDLSSESTVSRIRTEHFPLTLESARPSHTSQYLCASSVALNTEAFFGQGTRLTVV.